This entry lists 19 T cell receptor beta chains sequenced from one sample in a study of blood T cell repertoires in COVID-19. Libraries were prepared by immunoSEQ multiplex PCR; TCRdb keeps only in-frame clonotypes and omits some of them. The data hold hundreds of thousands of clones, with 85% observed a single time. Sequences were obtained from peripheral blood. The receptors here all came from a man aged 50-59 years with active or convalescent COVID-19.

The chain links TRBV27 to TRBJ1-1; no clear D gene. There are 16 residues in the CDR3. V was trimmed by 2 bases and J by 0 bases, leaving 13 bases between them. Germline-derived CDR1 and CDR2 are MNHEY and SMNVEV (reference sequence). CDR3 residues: CASSLRGEAMNTEAFF. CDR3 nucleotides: TGTGCCAGCAGTTTACGGGGAGAGGCCATGAACACTGAAGCTTTCTTT.

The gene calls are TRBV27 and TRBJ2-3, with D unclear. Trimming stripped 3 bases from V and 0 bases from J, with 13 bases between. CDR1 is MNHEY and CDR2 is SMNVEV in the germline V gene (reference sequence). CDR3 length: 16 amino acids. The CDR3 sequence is CASSFIPLRSTDTQYF. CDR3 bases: TGTGCCAGCAGTTTTATCCCGCTGAGAAGCACAGATACGCAGTATTTT.

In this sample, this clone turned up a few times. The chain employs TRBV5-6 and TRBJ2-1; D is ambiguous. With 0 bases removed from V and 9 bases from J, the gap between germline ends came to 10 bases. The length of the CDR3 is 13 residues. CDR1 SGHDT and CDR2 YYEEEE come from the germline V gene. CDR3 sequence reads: CASSLAVAVEQFF. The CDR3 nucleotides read TGTGCCAGCAGCTTGGCCGTGGCAGTTGAGCAGTTCTTC.

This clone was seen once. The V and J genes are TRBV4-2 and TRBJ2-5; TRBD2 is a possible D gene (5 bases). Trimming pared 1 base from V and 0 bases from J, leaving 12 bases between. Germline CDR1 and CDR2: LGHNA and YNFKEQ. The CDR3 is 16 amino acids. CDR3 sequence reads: CASSQAPAENQETQYF. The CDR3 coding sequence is TGTGCCAGCAGCCAAGCCCCAGCGGAGAACCAAGAGACCCAGTACTTC.

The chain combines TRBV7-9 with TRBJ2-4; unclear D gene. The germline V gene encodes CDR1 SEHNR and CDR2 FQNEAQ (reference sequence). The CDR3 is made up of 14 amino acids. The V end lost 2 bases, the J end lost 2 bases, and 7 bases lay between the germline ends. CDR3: CASSLIESKNIQYF. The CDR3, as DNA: TGTGCCAGCAGCTTAATAGAGTCCAAAAACATTCAGTACTTC.

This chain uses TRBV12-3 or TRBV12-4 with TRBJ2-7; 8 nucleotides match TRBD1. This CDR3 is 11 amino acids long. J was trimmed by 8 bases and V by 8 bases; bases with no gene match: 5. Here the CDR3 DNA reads TGTGCCAGCGGGACAGGTTATAAGCAGTACTTC. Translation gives CASGTGYKQYF.

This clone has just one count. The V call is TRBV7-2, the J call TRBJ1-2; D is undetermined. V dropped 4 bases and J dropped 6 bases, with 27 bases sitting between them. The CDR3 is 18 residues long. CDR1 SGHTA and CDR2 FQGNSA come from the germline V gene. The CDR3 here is CASSSRPRRPVTTHGYTF. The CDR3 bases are TGTGCCAGCAGCTCCAGACCCCGACGGCCGGTAACTACTCATGGCTACACCTTC. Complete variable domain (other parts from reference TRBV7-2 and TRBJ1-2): GAGVSQSPSNKVTEKGKDVELRCDPISGHTALYWYRQSLGQGLEFLIYFQGNSAPDKSGLPSDRFSAERTGGSVSTLTIQRTQQEDSAVYLCASSSRPRRPVTTHGYTFGSGTRLTVV.

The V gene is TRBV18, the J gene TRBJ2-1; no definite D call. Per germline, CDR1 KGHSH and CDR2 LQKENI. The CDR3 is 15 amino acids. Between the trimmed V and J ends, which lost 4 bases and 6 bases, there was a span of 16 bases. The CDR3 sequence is CASSLQFGYANEQFF. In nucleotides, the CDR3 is TGTGCCAGCTCACTGCAGTTCGGGTACGCCAATGAGCAGTTCTTC.

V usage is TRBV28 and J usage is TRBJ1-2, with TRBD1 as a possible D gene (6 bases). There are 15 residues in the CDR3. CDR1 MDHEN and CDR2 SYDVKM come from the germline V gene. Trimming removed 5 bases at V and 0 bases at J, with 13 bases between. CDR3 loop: CASSLPRTANYGYTF. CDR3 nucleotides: TGTGCCAGCAGTCTCCCGCGGACAGCTAACTATGGCTACACCTTC.

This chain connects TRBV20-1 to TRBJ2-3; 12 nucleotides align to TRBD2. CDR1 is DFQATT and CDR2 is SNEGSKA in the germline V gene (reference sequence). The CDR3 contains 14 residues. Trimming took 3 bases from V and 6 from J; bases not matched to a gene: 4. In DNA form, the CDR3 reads TGCAGTGCTAGTGGACTAGCGGGACTGGATACGCAGTATTTT. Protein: CSASGLAGLDTQYF.

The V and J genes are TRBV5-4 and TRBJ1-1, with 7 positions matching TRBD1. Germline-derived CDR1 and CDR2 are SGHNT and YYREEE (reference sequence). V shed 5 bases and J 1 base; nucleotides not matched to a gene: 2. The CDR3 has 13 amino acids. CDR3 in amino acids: CASSWDRNTEAFF. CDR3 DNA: TGTGCCAGCAGTTGGGACAGGAACACTGAAGCTTTCTTT.

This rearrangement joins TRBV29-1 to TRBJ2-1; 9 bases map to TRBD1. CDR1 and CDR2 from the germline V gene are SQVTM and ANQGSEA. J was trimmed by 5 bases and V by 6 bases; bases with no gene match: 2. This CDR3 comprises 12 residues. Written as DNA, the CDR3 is TGCAGCGTCGACAGGGGGAACAATGAGCAGTTCTTC. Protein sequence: CSVDRGNNEQFF.

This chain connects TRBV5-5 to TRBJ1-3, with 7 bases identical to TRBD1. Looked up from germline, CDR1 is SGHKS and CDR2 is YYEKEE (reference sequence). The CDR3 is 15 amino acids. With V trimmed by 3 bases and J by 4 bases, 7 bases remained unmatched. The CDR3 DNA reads TGTGCCAGCAGCTATTACGGGACAGTGGGAAACACCATATATTTT. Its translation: CASSYYGTVGNTIYF.

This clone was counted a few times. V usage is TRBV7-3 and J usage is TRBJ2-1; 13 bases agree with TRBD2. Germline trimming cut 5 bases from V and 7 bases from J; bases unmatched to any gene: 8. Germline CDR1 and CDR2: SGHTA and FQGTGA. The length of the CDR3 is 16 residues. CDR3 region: CASSDGTSGTVNEQFF. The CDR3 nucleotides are TGTGCCAGCAGCGATGGGACTAGCGGGACGGTGAATGAGCAGTTCTTC. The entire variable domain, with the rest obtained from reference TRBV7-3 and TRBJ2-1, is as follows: GAGVSQTPSNKVTEKGKYVELRCDPISGHTALYWYRQSLGQGPEFLIYFQGTGAADDSGLPNDRFFAVRPEGSVSTLKIQRTERGDSAVYLCASSDGTSGTVNEQFFGPGTRLTVL.

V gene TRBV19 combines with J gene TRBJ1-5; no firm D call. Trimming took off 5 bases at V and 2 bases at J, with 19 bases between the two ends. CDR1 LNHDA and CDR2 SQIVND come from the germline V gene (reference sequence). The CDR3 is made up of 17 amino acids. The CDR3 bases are TGTGCCAGTAGTGCAGCTCCGGGAACGCCCCGCAATCAGCCCCAGCATTTT. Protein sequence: CASSAAPGTPRNQPQHF.

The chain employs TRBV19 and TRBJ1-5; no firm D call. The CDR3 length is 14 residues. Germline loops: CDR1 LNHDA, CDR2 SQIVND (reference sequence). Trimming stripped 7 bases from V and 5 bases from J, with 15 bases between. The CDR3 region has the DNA TGTGCCAGTAATTTGCGAGGGTTCGATCAGCCCCAGCATTTT. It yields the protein CASNLRGFDQPQHF. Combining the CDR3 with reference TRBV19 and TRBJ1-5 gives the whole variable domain DGGITQSPKYLFRKEGQNVTLSCEQNLNHDAMYWYRQDPGQGLRLIYYSQIVNDFQKGDIAEGYSVSREKKESFPLTVTSAQKNPTAFYLCASNLRGFDQPQHFGDGTRLSIL.

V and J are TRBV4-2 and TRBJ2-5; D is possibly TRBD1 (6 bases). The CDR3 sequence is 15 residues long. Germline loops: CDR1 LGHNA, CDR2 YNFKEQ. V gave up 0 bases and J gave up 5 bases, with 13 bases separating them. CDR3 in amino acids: CASSQDWAGEETQYF. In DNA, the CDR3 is TGTGCCAGCAGCCAAGATTGGGCAGGGGAGGAGACCCAGTACTTC.

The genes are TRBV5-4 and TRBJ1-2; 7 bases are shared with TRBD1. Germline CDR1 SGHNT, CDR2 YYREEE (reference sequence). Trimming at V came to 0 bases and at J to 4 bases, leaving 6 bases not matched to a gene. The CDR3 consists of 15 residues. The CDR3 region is CASSLENRGGYGYTF. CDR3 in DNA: TGTGCCAGCAGCTTGGAAAACAGGGGTGGCTATGGCTACACCTTC.

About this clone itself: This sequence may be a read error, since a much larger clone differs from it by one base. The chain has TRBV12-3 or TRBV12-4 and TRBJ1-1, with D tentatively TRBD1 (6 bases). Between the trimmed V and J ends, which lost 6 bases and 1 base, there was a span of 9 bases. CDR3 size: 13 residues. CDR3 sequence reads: CASSRTENTEAFF. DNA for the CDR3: TGTGCCAGCAGCAGGACAGAGAACACTGAAGCTTTCTTT.